The source of this T cell receptor (beta chain) is a study of T cells in Graves' hyperthyroidism and ophthalmopathy. There are many counts of this clonotype. The TCR beta CDR3 regions underwent amplification using RNA transcripts as the source. Initially, a first-round RT-PCR of the TCR CDR3 employed the HTBI primer set. MiXCR, applied by TCRdb to the multiplex PCR reads, yields one record per CDR3 protein. The table records approximately 480,000 distinct CDR3 sequences, 20% of them present only once. This receptor was obtained from a young man with Graves' hyperthyroidism. The sample consisted of blood.

CDR3 in DNA: TGTGCCAGCAGTTTGGGGGCCGAGCAGTACTTC. This encodes CASSLGAEQYF. This sequence joins TRBV12-3 or TRBV12-4 and TRBJ2-7, with D maybe TRBD1 (6 bases). The V and J ends lost 3 bases and 6 bases respectively, with 6 bases between them. The CDR3 has 11 amino acids.